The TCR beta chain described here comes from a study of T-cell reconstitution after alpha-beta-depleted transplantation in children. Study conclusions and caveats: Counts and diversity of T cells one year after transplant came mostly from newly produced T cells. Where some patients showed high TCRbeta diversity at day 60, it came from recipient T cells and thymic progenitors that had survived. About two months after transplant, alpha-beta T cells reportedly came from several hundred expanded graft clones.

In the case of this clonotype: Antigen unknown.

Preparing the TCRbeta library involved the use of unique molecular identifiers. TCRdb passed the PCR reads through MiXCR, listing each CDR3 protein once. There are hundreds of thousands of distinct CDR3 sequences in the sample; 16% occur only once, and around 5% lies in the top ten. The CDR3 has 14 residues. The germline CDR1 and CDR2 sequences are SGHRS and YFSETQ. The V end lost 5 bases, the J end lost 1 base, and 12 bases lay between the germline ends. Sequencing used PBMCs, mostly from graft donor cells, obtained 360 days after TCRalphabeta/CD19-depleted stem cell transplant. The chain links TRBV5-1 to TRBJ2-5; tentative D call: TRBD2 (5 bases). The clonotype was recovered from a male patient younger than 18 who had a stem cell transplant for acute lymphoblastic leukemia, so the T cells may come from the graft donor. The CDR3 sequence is CASRRGNFQETQYF. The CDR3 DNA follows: TGCGCCAGCAGGCGAGGGAATTTCCAAGAGACCCAGTACTTC.